The table lists the clone carrying this T cell receptor beta chain with a count of one. This specimen belongs to a study of blood T cell repertoires in COVID-19. Background on the study: Samples taken during acute and convalescent COVID-19 were collected in the United States, Italy and Spain.

This table comes from immunoSEQ multiplex PCR, and its TCRdb copy is limited to in-frame clones, with some not included. The sample shows 300,000 to 350,000 clones, 65% to 90% of them seen only once. Sequenced input: PBMCs or T cells enriched from blood (not recorded which). This clonotype originated in a woman aged 35 to 49 with acute COVID-19.

CDR3 loop: CASSRDRTYEQYF. The DNA for the CDR3 is TGTGCCAGCAGCAGGGACAGGACATACGAGCAGTACTTC. V gene TRBV7-2 combines with J gene TRBJ2-7; 8 nucleotides line up with TRBD1. J was trimmed by 4 bases and V by 5 bases; bases with no gene match: 4. In germline, CDR1 is SGHTA, CDR2 FQGNSA. The CDR3 extends over 13 amino acids.